Sequencing of this T cell receptor beta chain was carried out in a study of identical twins. Study outcomes and limitations: The study found that models underestimated out-of-frame TCR alpha sharing in monozygotic twins.

This clonotype was counted ten times or more. Its antigen is not known. TCRdb ran MiXCR on the 5' RACE reads and lists one entry per CDR3 protein. The sample has 200,000 to 250,000 distinct CDR3 sequences, roughly 13% seen once. The germline V gene has CDR1 SGHRS and CDR2 YFSETQ. The length of the CDR3 is 14 residues. Between the trimmed V and J ends, which lost 0 bases and 6 bases, there was a span of 11 bases. These same records also appear under a second study, on yellow fever vaccine responses in identical twins.

The chain is built from TRBV5-1 and TRBJ2-3, with D perhaps matching TRBD2 (5 bases). The receptor's source is a young woman in good health. The sample comprised memory (CD45RO+) T cells sorted from blood. In nucleotides, the CDR3 is TGCGCCAGCAGCTTGGCGGGGAATGTGGATACGCAGTATTTT. This codes for CASSLAGNVDTQYF.